This T cell receptor beta chain was recorded in a study of shared clonotypes between healthy human individuals. General study results and limits: In a handful of donors, roughly 5.2% of naive CD4 clonotypes appeared in common.

The CDR3 has 14 amino acids. Trimming pared 4 bases from V and 7 bases from J, leaving 11 bases between. The germline CDR1 and CDR2 sequences are SGHTA and FQGNSA. Remarks on this clone: Its target is not known.

Assay used: immunoSEQ multiplex PCR; TCRdb lists only in-frame clones, some missing. The table lists under 1,100,000 clones, roughly 70% of them singletons, with roughly 1.5% in the top ten. Sequences were obtained from memory CD4+ T cells sorted from blood. Subset indicated: CD45RA-negative fraction. The receptor was isolated from a man aged 18 to 35 in good health. This rearrangement joins TRBV7-2 to TRBJ1-6; TRBD1 might be the D (5 bases). Here the CDR3 DNA reads TGTGCCAGCAGCTCTCAACGACAGAATTCACCCCTCCACTTT. Protein sequence: CASSSQRQNSPLHF.